Below are 15 T cell receptor beta chains sequenced from a single sample in a study of vaccination effects on CD4 cells after COVID-19. Measured with immunoSEQ multiplex PCR; TCRdb has only the in-frame clones, and not every one. The table includes fewer than 40,000 clones, around 69% detected once. Their specific antigens are unknown. Culture proceeded for about ten days, and CD4+ T cells were then isolated. BNT162b2 vaccine or mRNA-1273 vaccine was given to participants in two doses. This specimen consisted of CD4+ T cells from PBMCs cultured without peptide, obtained after COVID-19 vaccination. Source of these receptors: a human donor who received a COVID-19 vaccine.

V and J are TRBV6-4 and TRBJ2-7; D is ambiguous. CDR3 length: 8 amino acids. Looked up from germline, CDR1 is MRHNA and CDR2 is SNTAGT. Trimming removed 8 bases at V and 4 bases at J, with 0 bases between. The CDR3: CASYEQYF. The CDR3 DNA sequence: TGTGCCAGCTACGAGCAGTACTTC.

V is TRBV28 and J is TRBJ2-6; D not resolved. The V end was cut by 6 bases, the J end by 4 bases, with 10 bases between. This CDR3 is 14 amino acids long. Looked up from germline, CDR1 is MDHEN and CDR2 is SYDVKM. CDR3 in DNA: TGTGCCAGCAGAGAGAACCTCGGGGCCAACGTCCTGACTTTC. Translating gives CASRENLGANVLTF.

This clone appeared once. DNA of the CDR3: TGTGCCAGCACTCCCCACGGGGAAGGGACCCAGTACTTC. Its translation is CASTPHGEGTQYF. The chain combines TRBV28 with TRBJ2-5; tentatively, D is TRBD2 (5 bases). V was trimmed by 7 bases and J by 7 bases, leaving 16 bases between them. Germline CDR1 is MDHEN and CDR2 is SYDVKM. CDR3 length: 13 amino acids.

The rearrangement uses TRBV5-6 and TRBJ1-2; D gene ambiguous. Germline values: CDR1 SGHDT, CDR2 YYEEEE. The CDR3 has 13 amino acids. The V end lost 0 bases, the J end lost 8 bases, and 11 bases lay between the germline ends. The CDR3 nucleotides read TGTGCCAGCAGCTTGGATAGCAGTGGAGGCTACACCTTC. Translated: CASSLDSSGGYTF.

The chain has TRBV6-5 and TRBJ1-1; 8 positions agree with TRBD1. The CDR3 runs 13 residues. Germline lookup yields CDR1 MNHEY and CDR2 SVGAGI. Trimming cost V 1 base and J 9 bases; bases outside gene matches: 4. CDR3 amino acids: CASSYLGTGKAFF. In DNA, the CDR3 is TGTGCCAGCAGTTACTTGGGGACAGGCAAAGCTTTCTTT.

The rearrangement links TRBV27 to TRBJ1-1, with D possibly TRBD1 on 5 matching bases. Trimming shortened V by 3 bases and J by 0 bases, and 11 bases separated the two germline ends. Germline-derived CDR1 and CDR2 are MNHEY and SMNVEV (reference sequence). This CDR3 is built from 15 residues. The CDR3 loop is CASSLGLNVNTEAFF. The CDR3 DNA sequence: TGTGCCAGCAGTTTGGGACTTAACGTGAACACTGAAGCTTTCTTT.

This rearrangement joins TRBV5-4 to TRBJ2-1, with 13 bases that match TRBD2. Losses at the gene ends were 4 bases for V and 9 bases for J; bases not matched to a gene: 10. Looked up from germline, CDR1 is SGHNT and CDR2 is YYREEE (reference sequence). This CDR3 has 16 amino acids. The CDR3 DNA sequence: TGTGCCAGCAGCCTGAAGGTACTAGCGGGAGGGGGTGAGCAGTTCTTC. Translating gives CASSLKVLAGGGEQFF.

In this sample, this clone turned up a few times. The chain has TRBV6-2 or TRBV6-3 and TRBJ1-4; no clear D gene. The CDR3 loop spans 15 amino acids. V was cut by 6 bases and J by 7 bases, with 18 bases left in between. Germline lookup yields CDR1 MNHEY and CDR2 SVGEGT. CDR3 sequence: CASSPNQAAGEKLFF. The CDR3 region has the DNA TGTGCCAGCAGCCCGAATCAAGCGGCGGGTGAAAAACTGTTTTTT.

The chain uses TRBV5-1 and TRBJ1-1; no firm D call. V dropped 1 base and J dropped 1 base, with 5 bases sitting between them. The CDR3 consists of 13 residues. The germline V gene has CDR1 SGHRS and CDR2 YFSETQ. The DNA of the CDR3 is TGCGCCAGCAGCTTGCCTCCGAACACTGAAGCTTTCTTT. It codes for CASSLPPNTEAFF.

V usage is TRBV30 and J usage is TRBJ1-4, with D hard to call. The germline gives CDR1 GTSNPN, CDR2 SVGIG (reference sequence). V dropped 0 bases and J dropped 4 bases, with 12 bases sitting between them. This CDR3 has 15 residues. CDR3 sequence: CAWSVVYPVNEKLFF. CDR3 sequence (DNA): TGTGCCTGGAGTGTTGTCTACCCGGTTAATGAAAAACTGTTTTTT.

The gene calls are TRBV30 and TRBJ2-3; 12 nucleotides align to TRBD1. V lost 3 bases and J lost 4; bases outside the gene matches: 11. Germline assignment: CDR1 GTSNPN and CDR2 SVGIG (reference sequence). The CDR3 sequence is 17 residues long. CDR3 sequence: CAWRGRGTGGAADTQYF. The DNA for the CDR3 is TGTGCCTGGAGGGGCAGGGGGACAGGGGGCGCCGCAGATACGCAGTATTTT.

This chain joins TRBV28 and TRBJ1-1; no clear D. Germline CDR1 is MDHEN and CDR2 is SYDVKM. Trimming shortened V by 2 bases and J by 3 bases, and 16 bases separated the two germline ends. The CDR3 contains 16 residues. In DNA, the CDR3 is TGTGCCAGCAGTTTAACTTTCGGTGGTCTGGACACTGAAGCTTTCTTT. It is translated as CASSLTFGGLDTEAFF.

V usage is TRBV3-1 (or the pseudogene TRBV3-2) and J usage is TRBJ1-4; 10 positions agree with TRBD1. V dropped 2 bases and J dropped 8; count of bases not matched to a gene: 5. CDR3 length: 15 residues. The V gene's germline CDR1 is LGHDT and CDR2 YNNKEL (reference sequence). This CDR3 is CASSQRQGAREKLFF. The CDR3 DNA reads TGTGCCAGCAGCCAACGACAGGGGGCAAGGGAAAAACTGTTTTTT.

The CDR3: CASSEAQAHSPLHF. The CDR3 coding sequence is TGTGCCAGCAGTGAAGCACAGGCCCATTCACCCCTCCACTTT. The V and J genes are TRBV6-1 and TRBJ1-6; D is possibly TRBD1 (5 bases). The CDR3 has 14 amino acids. The V gene's germline CDR1 is MNHNS and CDR2 SASEGT. Trimming took off 0 bases at V and 8 bases at J, with 8 bases between the two ends.

The J gene is TRBJ2-5, the V gene TRBV20-1; D ambiguous. CDR1 and CDR2 from the germline V gene are DFQATT and SNEGSKA (reference sequence). The V end lost 7 bases, the J end lost 2 bases, and 8 bases lay between the germline ends. This CDR3 is 11 amino acids long. In nucleotides, the CDR3 is TGCAGTGTTGGGCTTCAAGAGACCCAGTACTTC. It encodes CSVGLQETQYF.